This TCR beta chain was captured in a study of Graves' ophthalmopathy and Graves' hyperthyroidism. The sequenced template was RNA, covering the TCR beta CDR3 region. The library came from an HTBI-primed first-round RT-PCR and a second-round multiplex PCR. Using its own MiXCR run on the multiplex PCR reads, TCRdb lists one record per CDR3 protein. The sample lists some 1.1 million distinct CDR3 sequences; 35% to 45% were seen once. The CDR3 consists of 12 residues. The germline V gene encodes CDR1 LNHNV and CDR2 YYDKDF (reference sequence). Trimming took 7 bases from V and 6 from J; bases not matched to a gene: 4.

The chain links TRBV15 to TRBJ1-1, with 8 bases fitting TRBD1. Source material: peripheral blood or thyroid tissue (not recorded which). This TCR derives from an adult man with Graves' hyperthyroidism. The CDR3 protein is CATKGTGPEAFF. Written as DNA, the CDR3 is TGTGCCACCAAAGGGACAGGTCCTGAAGCTTTCTTT.